One and the same sample provided the 28 T cell receptor beta chains below, sequenced in a study of metastatic and nonmetastatic thyroid tumors. Thyroid surgery took place with no prior treatment in any patient. TCRdb reanalyzed the PCR reads with MiXCR. This sample has fewer than 4,500 clones, with 23% found just once. The material sequenced was tumor tissue. These receptors were taken from a male donor with papillary thyroid cancer or a benign thyroid nodule (not recorded which). Some clones in this sample may be carry-over from other donors' samples.

This chain links TRBV7-2 with TRBJ1-2; 11 nucleotides agree with TRBD1. The CDR3 is 14 residues long. V dropped 5 bases and J dropped 6; count of bases not matched to a gene: 5. Germline CDR1 reads SGHTA; CDR2 reads FQGNSA. CDR3 DNA sequence: TGTGCCAGCAGCCAGGACAGGGGGCAGGATGGCTACACCTTC. Its protein is CASSQDRGQDGYTF.

This sequence joins TRBV7-2 and TRBJ2-2; D might be TRBD1 (5 bases). The CDR3 spans 15 residues. Trimming shortened V by 1 base and J by 4 bases, and 10 bases separated the two germline ends. CDR1 and CDR2 from the germline V gene are SGHTA and FQGNSA. Written as DNA, the CDR3 is TGTGCCAGCAGCTTAGTGCAGGGTAGCACCGGGGAGCTGTTTTTT. Its protein product is CASSLVQGSTGELFF. Drawing the rest from reference TRBV7-2 and TRBJ2-2, the complete variable domain is GAGVSQSPSNKVTEKGKDVELRCDPISGHTALYWYRQSLGQGLEFLIYFQGNSAPDKSGLPSDRFSAERTGGSVSTLTIQRTQQEDSAVYLCASSLVQGSTGELFFGEGSRLTVL.

This clone was recorded a few times. The rearrangement joins TRBV6-1 to TRBJ2-7; D may be TRBD1 (5 bases). CDR1 is MNHNS, CDR2 SASEGT, per germline. The CDR3 length is 14 residues. Trimming stripped 5 bases from V and 7 bases from J, with 18 bases between. The CDR3 bases are TGTGCCAGCAGTACCAAAACAGGTCAGGAAGAGCAGTACTTC. Its protein product is CASSTKTGQEEQYF.

By frequency in the sample, this clone is medium-sized. The chain uses TRBV7-9 and TRBJ2-3, with a possible D match to TRBD2 (7 bases). V was shortened by 0 bases and J by 5 bases, with 12 bases between the two germline ends. The germline V gene encodes CDR1 SEHNR and CDR2 FQNEAQ (reference sequence). The CDR3 is 15 residues long. The chain's CDR3 is CASSLASGGRDTQYF. The CDR3 region has the DNA TGTGCCAGCAGCTTAGCGTCGGGGGGCCGAGATACGCAGTATTTT. Full variable domain (outside the CDR3, taken from reference TRBV7-9 and TRBJ2-3): DTGVSQNPRHKITKRGQNVTFRCDPISEHNRLYWYRQTLGQGPEFLTYFQNEAQLEKSRLLSDRFSAERPKGSFSTLEIQRTEQGDSAMYLCASSLASGGRDTQYFGPGTRLTVL.

This clone was found a few times. The CDR3 here is CASSYGGAFSEAFF. Here the CDR3 DNA reads TGTGCCAGCAGTTACGGTGGAGCCTTTAGTGAAGCTTTCTTT. The rearrangement joins TRBV6-5 to TRBJ1-1, with D hard to call. Trimming took 2 bases from V and 7 from J, leaving 14 bases between them. The germline CDR1 and CDR2 sequences are MNHEY and SVGAGI. This CDR3 comprises 14 residues.

The V gene is TRBV20-1, the J gene TRBJ1-5; 7 positions agree with TRBD1. The CDR3 totals 16 residues. Germline CDR1 DFQATT, CDR2 SNEGSKA (reference sequence). V shed 6 bases and J 0 bases; nucleotides not matched to a gene: 11. DNA of the CDR3: TGCAGTGCCACCATACCGGGACAGATTAGCAATCAGCCCCAGCATTTT. Amino acids: CSATIPGQISNQPQHF.

This clone was seen a handful of times. Given a much more abundant clone one base away, this may be a read error. The chain is built from TRBV6-1 and TRBJ2-7, with TRBD2 identical over 7 bases. Looked up from germline, CDR1 is MNHNS and CDR2 is SASEGT. Losses at the gene ends were 5 bases for V and 3 bases for J; bases not matched to a gene: 7. This CDR3 contains 14 residues. The DNA of the CDR3 is TGTGCCAGCAGTAAAATGGGAGGGGTCTACGAGCAGTACTTC. Translated, it gives CASSKMGGVYEQYF.

The chain has TRBV7-6 and TRBJ2-3; no clear D gene. CDR1 is SGHVS and CDR2 is FNYEAQ in the germline V gene. Trimming left V 1 base short and J 1 base short, with 6 bases between. This CDR3 comprises 14 residues. Here the CDR3 DNA reads TGTGCCAGCAGCTTAGGGACCGGCACAGATACGCAGTATTTT. Translating it yields CASSLGTGTDTQYF.

By sample fraction, this clone is medium-sized. The chain uses TRBV20-1 and TRBJ2-7; the D gene is possibly TRBD2 (7 bases). This CDR3 has 13 amino acids. Germline lookup yields CDR1 DFQATT and CDR2 SNEGSKA (reference sequence). Deletions cut 6 bases from V and 5 bases from J, with 17 bases between. CDR3 loop: CSAAWGGKNEQYF. The DNA for the CDR3 is TGCAGTGCGGCGTGGGGGGGCAAGAACGAGCAGTACTTC.

CDR3 DNA sequence: TGTGCCAGCAGTTACTCCCGTCCCGGGACAGGGACCGGCTCACCCCTCCACTTT. Protein product: CASSYSRPGTGTGSPLHF. This chain connects TRBV6-2 or TRBV6-3 to TRBJ1-6; 9 positions agree with TRBD1. The ends lost 0 bases at V and 10 bases at J; junction bases unmatched: 13. Germline loops: CDR1 MNHEY, CDR2 SVGEGT. The CDR3 spans 18 residues.

This clone has a handful of counts. The chain uses TRBV6-2 or TRBV6-3 and TRBJ2-7; TRBD2 might be the D (5 bases). The length of the CDR3 is 13 residues. Trimming removed 0 bases at V and 3 bases at J, with 6 bases between. Germline lookup yields CDR1 MNHEY and CDR2 SVGEGT. The CDR3 protein is CASSYSTNYEQYF. The CDR3 DNA follows: TGTGCCAGCAGTTACTCGACTAACTACGAGCAGTACTTC.

This clone was found many times. Sequence at one end of the junction differs from germline and may be a read error. Other DNA sequences in this sample translate to the same CDR3. The J gene is TRBJ1-4, the V gene TRBV6-5, with no clear D. CDR1 MNHEY and CDR2 SVGAGI come from the germline V gene. The CDR3 runs 14 residues. The CDR3 DNA follows: TGTGCCAGCAGTTACTCAGGTGGCAATGAAAAGCTGTTTTTT. It specifies CASSYSGGNEKLFF.

By sample fraction, this clone is medium-sized. The chain couples TRBV24-1 to TRBJ2-5; D is unresolved. Germline CDR1 is KGHDR and CDR2 is SFDVKD. The CDR3 runs to 15 residues. The V and J ends lost 4 bases and 5 bases respectively, with 16 bases between them. This CDR3 is CATSDSTGDVETQYF. The CDR3 DNA sequence: TGTGCCACCAGTGACTCGACTGGTGACGTGGAGACCCAGTACTTC.

By share, this clone ranks as medium-sized. The V and J genes are TRBV27 and TRBJ2-7; TRBD2 might be the D (6 bases). Germline CDR1 is MNHEY and CDR2 is SMNVEV (reference sequence). CDR3 length: 16 residues. Trimming cost V 3 bases and J 3 bases, with 18 bases left between them. CDR3 protein: CASSFPLVRRGYEQYF. The CDR3 DNA reads as TGTGCCAGCAGTTTCCCCCTAGTTCGGCGGGGCTACGAGCAGTACTTC.

This sequence joins TRBV12-3 or TRBV12-4 and TRBJ1-1, with unresolved D. This CDR3 has 15 residues. Trimming shortened V by 5 bases and J by 0 bases, and 13 bases separated the two germline ends. CDR3 in DNA: TGTGCCAGCAGTCCGCCCGGCAGCATGAACACTGAAGCTTTCTTT. It codes for CASSPPGSMNTEAFF.

The CDR3 loop is CATYRTVSSYEQYF. The CDR3 nucleotides are TGTGCCACATATAGGACGGTTAGCTCCTACGAGCAGTACTTC. The V gene is TRBV6-1, the J gene TRBJ2-7; unclear D gene. Trimming removed 10 bases at V and 0 bases at J, with 16 bases between. The CDR3 contains 14 residues. In germline, CDR1 is MNHNS, CDR2 SASEGT.

This chain uses TRBV28 with TRBJ2-7; possible D gene TRBD1, 5 bases. Germline V gives CDR1 MDHEN, CDR2 SYDVKM. Trimming removed 6 bases from V and 3 bases from J, with 15 bases in between. This CDR3 spans 14 amino acids. In DNA form, the CDR3 reads TGTGCCAGCAGATCTCCATCAGGGATCTACGAGCAGTACTTC. It is translated as CASRSPSGIYEQYF.

This clone was recorded a few times. The rearrangement uses TRBV3-1 and TRBJ2-3, with TRBD1 matching 7 bases. This CDR3 comprises 15 residues. Germline V gives CDR1 LGHDT, CDR2 YNNKEL (reference sequence). V gave up 1 base and J gave up 2 bases; unmatched junction bases: 3. The CDR3 DNA sequence: TGTGCCAGCAGCCAAGGACAGGGCGACACAGATACGCAGTATTTT. Its protein product is CASSQGQGDTDTQYF.

This clone was found a few times. This chain uses TRBV6-6 with TRBJ1-6, with TRBD1 matching 7 bases. CDR3 size: 16 residues. Looked up from germline, CDR1 is MNHNY and CDR2 is SVGAGI (reference sequence). The V and J ends lost 2 bases and 8 bases, in that order; junction bases with no gene match: 9. The CDR3 DNA reads as TGTGCCAGCAGTTACGGGAAGGGGGCTTGGGATTCACCCCTCCACTTT. Protein: CASSYGKGAWDSPLHF.

This clone occurred a few times. The V call is TRBV19, the J call TRBJ2-1, with D maybe TRBD1 (5 bases). Germline assignment: CDR1 LNHDA and CDR2 SQIVND (reference sequence). Between the trimmed V and J ends, which lost 5 bases and 10 bases, there was a span of 18 bases. The CDR3 has 14 residues. The CDR3, as DNA: TGTGCCAGTAGTGGAACGACAGTGCCCGGAGAGCAGTTCTTC. Its protein product is CASSGTTVPGEQFF.

The chain employs TRBV12-3 or TRBV12-4 and TRBJ1-2, with 10 bases identical to TRBD1. V was pared by 5 bases and J by 8 bases, with 8 bases of the junction left unmatched. The CDR3 is made up of 14 amino acids. CDR3 bases: TGTGCCAGCAGTCCCCCCGGGACAGGGGAGGGCTACACCTTC. Encoded protein: CASSPPGTGEGYTF.

This clone was observed a handful of times. This CDR3 reads CASRENYGNQPQHF. CDR3 nucleotide sequence: TGTGCCAGCAGGGAAAACTACGGCAATCAGCCCCAGCATTTT. This sequence joins TRBV6-1 and TRBJ1-5; D not resolved. Trimming took off 6 bases at V and 2 bases at J, with 11 bases between the two ends. Per the germline V gene, CDR1 is MNHNS and CDR2 is SASEGT. The CDR3 has 14 residues.

This clone is deemed medium-sized. Here the CDR3 reads CASSSPRAGGAYNEQFF. The CDR3 coding sequence is TGTGCCAGCAGCTCGCCTCGGGCGGGAGGTGCCTACAATGAGCAGTTCTTC. This rearrangement joins TRBV7-8 to TRBJ2-1; TRBD2 matches at 8 bases. The CDR3 contains 17 residues. In germline, CDR1 is SGHVS, CDR2 FQNEAQ. V lost 4 bases, J lost 2 bases, and 10 bases stayed unmatched.

This clone is large in the sample. The chain has TRBV5-1 and TRBJ1-6; D is unclear. The CDR3 runs 14 residues. Germline V CDR1 and CDR2: SGHRS, YFSETQ. Trimming removed 0 bases from V and 7 bases from J, with 8 bases in between. CDR3 sequence (DNA): TGCGCCAGCAGCTTGGGAGGAGGAAATTCACCCCTCCACTTT. Residues: CASSLGGGNSPLHF.

This clone has only a few counts. One end of the junction is discordant with germline, which a read error may explain. J is TRBJ2-3 and V is TRBV12-3 or TRBV12-4; no reliable D call. The CDR3 has 10 residues. The CDR3 DNA is TGTGCCAGCAGCAAAGATACGCAGTATTTT. Encoded protein: CASSKDTQYF.

Relative to its sample, this clone is medium-sized. This rearrangement joins TRBV5-5 to TRBJ2-5; 13 positions agree with TRBD2. J was trimmed by 5 bases and V by 1 base; bases with no gene match: 11. CDR1 SGHKS and CDR2 YYEKEE come from the germline V gene (reference sequence). This CDR3 is built from 18 residues. The chain's CDR3 is CASSLTSGRAASRETQYF. For the CDR3, the DNA is TGTGCCAGCAGCTTGACTAGCGGGAGGGCCGCCTCACGGGAGACCCAGTACTTC.

This clone is classed as large. This rearrangement joins TRBV28 to TRBJ1-1, with 7 bases fitting TRBD1. The V gene's germline CDR1 is MDHEN and CDR2 SYDVKM. The V gene end was trimmed by 6 bases and the J gene end by 6 bases; junction bases not matched to a gene: 7. The CDR3 spans 13 residues. CDR3 in DNA: TGTGCCAGCAGCCGACAGGGTTTTTCTGAAGCTTTCTTT. Its protein is CASSRQGFSEAFF.

In this sample, this clone is medium-sized. The V gene is TRBV20-1, the J gene TRBJ2-7, with D hard to call. The length of the CDR3 is 11 residues. V lost 3 bases and J lost 2, with 5 bases in between. Germline V gene lookup returns CDR1 DFQATT and CDR2 SNEGSKA (reference sequence). CDR3: CSASRTYEQYF. The CDR3 region has the DNA TGCAGTGCTAGTAGAACCTACGAGCAGTACTTC.